The rows below give T cell receptor beta chains drawn from one sample of a study of cytomegalovirus exposure and HLA in healthy donors. The protocol was immunoSEQ multiplex PCR, while the TCRdb copy is restricted to in-frame clones and leaves out a portion. Of roughly 190,000 clones listed, roughly 80% are singletons. Sequencing used PBMCs. These TCRs come from a woman between 25 and 40 years old in good health and CMV-seropositive. The CDR3 runs from the conserved cysteine through the conserved F or W. Each record gives: V gene, clone size, J gene, D gene, CDR3 length, CDR3 protein, CDR3 DNA. D genes are given only for firm matches. Where a row states a size, it is once, few, many or the class of an expanded clone; other rows omit it.

V: TRBV28
size: -
J: TRBJ1-2
D: -
length: 14
CDR3: CASRSWTPFFGYTF
DNA: TGTGCCAGCAGGTCCTGGACTCCTTTCTTTGGCTACACCTTC

V: TRBV28
size: -
J: TRBJ2-3
D: -
length: 16
CDR3: CASSLWQAASTDTQYF
DNA: TGTGCCAGCAGTTTATGGCAGGCCGCTAGCACAGATACGCAGTATTTT

V: TRBV19
size: -
J: TRBJ2-1
D: TRBD1
length: 15
CDR3: CASSIVGQGSGEQFF
DNA: TGTGCCAGTAGTATAGTGGGACAGGGGAGTGGAGAGCAGTTCTTC

V: TRBV5-1
size: few
J: TRBJ1-5
D: TRBD1
length: 15
CDR3: CASSTGQGGNQPQHF
DNA: TGCGCCAGCAGCACGGGACAGGGAGGCAATCAGCCCCAGCATTTT

V: TRBV19
size: few
J: TRBJ1-5
D: -
length: 13
CDR3: CASSIRGNQPQHF
DNA: TGTGCCAGTAGTATCAGGGGCAATCAGCCCCAGCATTTT

V: TRBV6-5
size: -
J: TRBJ1-4
D: -
length: 14
CDR3: CASSAGVVGEKLFF
DNA: TGTGCCAGCAGCGCAGGGGTGGTAGGGGAAAAACTGTTTTTT

V: TRBV16
size: once
J: TRBJ1-6
D: TRBD1
length: 17
CDR3: CASSPLAPGQGNSPLHF
DNA: TGTGCCAGCAGCCCCTTGGCCCCGGGACAGGGAAATTCACCCCTCCACTTT

V: TRBV15
size: -
J: TRBJ1-2
D: TRBD1
length: 15
CDR3: CATSRFGTGSYGYTF
DNA: TGTGCCACCAGCAGATTCGGGACAGGGTCATATGGCTACACCTTC

V: TRBV28
size: -
J: TRBJ2-7
D: -
length: 12
CDR3: CASSLSGYEQYF
DNA: TGTGCCAGCAGTTTATCCGGCTACGAGCAGTACTTC

V: TRBV4-3
size: -
J: TRBJ1-4
D: -
length: 16
CDR3: CASSQRADATNEKLFF
DNA: TGCGCCAGCAGCCAGAGGGCGGATGCAACTAATGAAAAACTGTTTTTT

V: TRBV5-6
size: few
J: TRBJ2-7
D: -
length: 14
CDR3: CASSLVGTTPGQYF
DNA: TGTGCCAGCAGCTTGGTCGGGACAACCCCCGGGCAGTACTTC

V: TRBV4-1
size: -
J: TRBJ2-5
D: TRBD2
length: 16
CDR3: CASSPGGRAAQETQYF
DNA: TGCGCCAGCAGCCCGGGCGGGAGGGCCGCCCAAGAGACCCAGTACTTC

V: TRBV11-3
size: -
J: TRBJ1-5
D: -
length: 16
CDR3: CASSGRISGATQPQHF
DNA: TGTGCCAGCAGCGGGAGGATAAGTGGGGCAACTCAGCCCCAGCATTTT

V: TRBV10-3
size: -
J: TRBJ1-4
D: TRBD1
length: 15
CDR3: CAISPNQGGNEKLFF
DNA: TGTGCCATCAGCCCCAACCAGGGGGGTAATGAAAAACTGTTTTTT

V: TRBV28
size: -
J: TRBJ1-2
D: TRBD1
length: 15
CDR3: CASSSPDRVYYGYTF
DNA: TGTGCCAGCAGTTCCCCCGACAGGGTGTACTATGGCTACACCTTC

V: TRBV6-6
size: once
J: TRBJ1-2
D: TRBD1
length: 15
CDR3: CASSSRPGQGYGYTF
DNA: TGTGCCAGCAGCTCTCGCCCGGGACAGGGATATGGCTACACCTTC

V: TRBV10-1
size: once
J: TRBJ2-5
D: -
length: 15
CDR3: CASRVHSGGRETQYF
DNA: TGCGCCAGCAGAGTACATTCGGGGGGCCGCGAGACCCAGTACTTC

V: TRBV7-9
size: -
J: TRBJ2-1
D: -
length: 13
CDR3: CASSSGLTNEQFF
DNA: TGTGCCAGCAGCTCCGGACTTACCAATGAGCAGTTCTTC

V: TRBV19
size: once
J: TRBJ2-1
D: TRBD2
length: 16
CDR3: CASSIPGGSSYNEQFF
DNA: TGTGCCAGTAGTATTCCGGGGGGGAGCTCCTACAATGAGCAGTTCTTC

V: TRBV7-2
size: -
J: TRBJ1-2
D: TRBD1
length: 15
CDR3: CASTPRGGQGVGYTF
DNA: TGTGCCAGCACCCCTAGGGGGGGACAGGGGGTGGGCTACACCTTC

V: TRBV7-9
size: -
J: TRBJ2-2
D: -
length: 13
CDR3: CASSLAAGGELFF
DNA: TGTGCCAGCAGCTTAGCGGCGGGCGGGGAGCTGTTTTTT

V: TRBV2
size: once
J: TRBJ1-5
D: -
length: 12
CDR3: CASSEREVPQHF
DNA: TGTGCCAGCAGTGAACGGGAGGTGCCCCAGCATTTT

V: TRBV28
size: -
J: TRBJ2-7
D: TRBD1
length: 14
CDR3: CASSAAGTAYEQYF
DNA: TGTGCCAGCAGTGCGGCCGGGACAGCCTACGAGCAGTACTTC

V: TRBV5-4
size: -
J: TRBJ2-7
D: -
length: 16
CDR3: CASSPTGRSKAYEQYF
DNA: TGTGCCAGCAGCCCGACAGGACGGTCGAAAGCCTACGAGCAGTACTTC

V: TRBV6-5
size: -
J: TRBJ2-2
D: TRBD1
length: 15
CDR3: CASSLGQGGTGELFF
DNA: TGTGCCAGCAGCCTGGGACAGGGTGGCACCGGGGAGCTGTTTTTT

V: TRBV29-1
size: -
J: TRBJ1-2
D: -
length: 15
CDR3: CSVEEFRDSYYGYTF
DNA: TGCAGCGTTGAAGAGTTCCGCGACAGCTACTATGGCTACACCTTC

V: TRBV10-3
size: few
J: TRBJ2-5
D: -
length: 16
CDR3: CAISDADAYGEETQYF
DNA: TGTGCCATCAGTGACGCTGATGCTTATGGAGAAGAGACCCAGTACTTC

V: TRBV28
size: -
J: TRBJ1-5
D: -
length: 15
CDR3: CASSLTLQSNQPQHF
DNA: TGTGCCAGCAGTTTAACCCTACAGAGCAATCAGCCCCAGCATTTT

V: TRBV9
size: -
J: TRBJ1-2
D: -
length: 12
CDR3: CASSVGGNFYTF
DNA: TGTGCCAGCAGCGTAGGGGGCAACTTCTACACCTTC

V: TRBV7-9
size: -
J: TRBJ2-1
D: -
length: 14
CDR3: CASSLGTLLNEQFF
DNA: TGTGCCAGCAGCTTAGGGACTCTACTCAATGAGCAGTTCTTC

V: TRBV4-3
size: -
J: TRBJ1-3
D: -
length: 16
CDR3: CASSQSPGRSGSTIYF
DNA: TGCGCCAGCAGCCAAAGCCCCGGGAGATCTGGAAGCACCATATATTTT

V: TRBV5-8
size: once
J: TRBJ2-2
D: TRBD2
length: 18
CDR3: CASSLGRGLAGGTGELFF
DNA: TGTGCCAGCAGCTTGGGTCGAGGACTAGCGGGAGGCACCGGGGAGCTGTTTTTT

V: TRBV11-2
size: -
J: TRBJ1-6
D: TRBD1
length: 18
CDR3: CASRAVTGTLGGNSPLHF
DNA: TGTGCCAGCAGGGCCGTGACAGGGACCCTGGGCGGTAATTCACCCCTCCACTTT

V: TRBV4-2
size: once
J: TRBJ1-4
D: -
length: 16
CDR3: CASSQAPDRVNEKLFF
DNA: TGTGCCAGCAGCCAAGCCCCCGACAGAGTCAATGAAAAACTGTTTTTT

V: TRBV5-6
size: -
J: TRBJ1-6
D: -
length: 14
CDR3: CASSFSRRGSPLHF
DNA: TGTGCCAGCAGCTTTTCCCGCAGGGGTTCACCCCTCCACTTT

V: TRBV6-5
size: -
J: TRBJ2-7
D: TRBD1
length: 13
CDR3: CASKLTGGFRQYF
DNA: TGTGCCAGCAAACTGACAGGGGGTTTCAGGCAGTACTTC

V: TRBV6-1
size: few
J: TRBJ1-5
D: TRBD1
length: 14
CDR3: CASSAGTEGQPQHF
DNA: TGTGCCAGCAGTGCGGGGACAGAGGGGCAGCCCCAGCATTTT

V: TRBV28
size: -
J: TRBJ2-3
D: TRBD1
length: 15
CDR3: CASSPSTGNTDTQYF
DNA: TGTGCCAGCAGTCCTTCGACAGGGAACACAGATACGCAGTATTTT

V: TRBV30
size: -
J: TRBJ2-4
D: -
length: 14
CDR3: CAWSVRQGKNIQYF
DNA: TGTGCCTGGAGTGTAAGGCAGGGAAAAAACATTCAGTACTTC

V: TRBV6-1
size: -
J: TRBJ2-7
D: -
length: 13
CDR3: CASTKGESYEQYF
DNA: TGTGCCAGCACCAAGGGGGAATCCTACGAGCAGTACTTC

V: TRBV27
size: -
J: TRBJ1-2
D: -
length: 17
CDR3: CASSRNRLGGYNYGYTF
DNA: TGTGCCAGCAGTCGGAACCGCTTGGGGGGTTATAACTATGGCTACACCTTC

V: TRBV2
size: few
J: TRBJ1-5
D: -
length: 15
CDR3: CASSEEQGMGQPQHF
DNA: TGTGCCAGCAGTGAAGAGCAGGGGATGGGGCAGCCCCAGCATTTT

V: TRBV11-3
size: once
J: TRBJ2-1
D: TRBD2
length: 17
CDR3: CASSYYGSGGGYNEQFF
DNA: TGTGCCAGCAGCTATTACGGCTCCGGGGGGGGTTACAATGAGCAGTTCTTC

V: TRBV6-1
size: -
J: TRBJ1-1
D: -
length: 15
CDR3: CASSIYSGGNTEAFF
DNA: TGTGCCAGCAGTATTTACAGCGGGGGAAACACTGAAGCTTTCTTT

V: TRBV11-2
size: -
J: TRBJ2-7
D: TRBD2
length: 13
CDR3: CASILAGGNEQYF
DNA: TGTGCCAGCATCCTCGCGGGGGGGAACGAGCAGTACTTC

V: TRBV4-2
size: once
J: TRBJ2-7
D: TRBD1
length: 15
CDR3: CASSRGPGQGGEQYF
DNA: TGTGCCAGCAGCCGGGGTCCGGGACAGGGGGGCGAGCAGTACTTC

V: TRBV6-5
size: -
J: TRBJ2-3
D: -
length: 14
CDR3: CASSYSMAPDTQYF
DNA: TGTGCCAGCAGTTACTCGATGGCCCCAGATACGCAGTATTTT

V: TRBV28
size: -
J: TRBJ1-1
D: -
length: 13
CDR3: CASSDWDILKAFF
DNA: TGTGCCAGCAGCGACTGGGACATTCTGAAAGCTTTCTTT

V: TRBV5-1
size: -
J: TRBJ2-7
D: -
length: 16
CDR3: CASSLVGQGTSYEQYF
DNA: TGCGCCAGCAGCTTGGTGGGGCAGGGGACCTCCTACGAGCAGTACTTC

V: TRBV5-1
size: -
J: TRBJ2-1
D: TRBD1
length: 15
CDR3: CASSSGTGGYNEQFF
DNA: TGCGCCAGCAGCTCAGGGACAGGGGGCTACAATGAGCAGTTCTTC

V: TRBV7-3
size: -
J: TRBJ1-1
D: -
length: 17
CDR3: CASSLAPPRGQTHEAFF
DNA: TGTGCCAGCAGCTTAGCCCCTCCCCGTGGACAGACGCATGAAGCTTTCTTT

V: TRBV5-6
size: -
J: TRBJ2-5
D: TRBD1
length: 14
CDR3: CASSLATGSETQYF
DNA: TGTGCCAGCAGCTTGGCGACAGGGTCGGAGACCCAGTACTTC

V: TRBV7-9
size: -
J: TRBJ2-7
D: -
length: 12
CDR3: CASSRSSYEQYF
DNA: TGTGCCAGCAGCCGTAGCTCCTACGAGCAGTACTTC

V: TRBV6-6
size: -
J: TRBJ1-6
D: -
length: 16
CDR3: CASRQGGVSNNSPLHF
DNA: TGTGCCTCCCGACAAGGAGGGGTATCGAATAATTCACCCCTCCACTTT

V: TRBV13
size: -
J: TRBJ1-1
D: TRBD1
length: 14
CDR3: CASSRYRGHTEAFF
DNA: TGTGCCAGCAGCAGATACAGGGGGCACACTGAAGCTTTCTTT

V: TRBV28
size: -
J: TRBJ1-2
D: TRBD1
length: 17
CDR3: CASSIPPPRQGAHGYTF
DNA: TGTGCCAGCAGTATCCCCCCCCCGCGACAGGGGGCTCATGGCTACACCTTC

V: TRBV10-3
size: -
J: TRBJ2-1
D: TRBD2
length: 13
CDR3: CAIAGAPDNEQFF
DNA: TGTGCCATAGCGGGAGCTCCGGACAATGAGCAGTTCTTC